This TCR beta chain was recorded in a study of blood T cell repertoires in COVID-19. Turning to the study itself: Italy, Spain and the United States were the sources of the convalescent and acute COVID-19 samples. PBMCs, B-cell-depleted T cells, or T cells provided the cDNA or gDNA that made up the material.

As handled by the study authors: Amplification of reference gene primers provided the estimated nucleated cell counts. Here immunoSEQ multiplex PCR was the method, and the copy in TCRdb shows in-frame clones only, minus some. From that table come the V and J calls and clone size; the DNA was used to work out D and trimming. The sample consists of some 220,000 clones, over 80% of them appearing once. Germline V lookup: CDR1 MNHEY, CDR2 SVGAGI. The CDR3 is 14 residues long. V was cut by 6 bases and J by 2 bases, with 14 bases left in between. Sequenced material: peripheral blood. This clonotype was obtained from a human donor in a cohort sampled during active COVID-19. The chain combines TRBV6-5 with TRBJ2-7; D might be TRBD1 (6 bases). DNA for the CDR3: TGTGCCAGCAGCCTATCAGGGGACCCCTACGAGCAGTACTTC. Amino acids: CASSLSGDPYEQYF.